This T cell receptor beta chain was documented in a study of CD8+CD57+ T cells in acquired aplastic anemia. Whole-study results and caveats: A set of 25 to 30 CD8+ CDR3 sequences was shared between patients and controls, and these sequences appeared highly expressed in patients. Lower diversity marked CD8+CD57+ cells in patients, relative to total CD4+ and CD8+ pools.

Template material for TCR beta VDJ and CDR3 profiling consisted of genomic DNA. TCRdb reprocessed the reads with MiXCR, giving one entry per CDR3 protein. The table includes roughly 17,000 distinct CDR3 sequences, more than 30% detected once. Flow cytometry had shown expanded CD8+CD57+ cells in the patients chosen for sequencing. Another sequenced population was CD8+CD57+ effector memory cells, drawn from 2 of 12 patients. Patients, without exception, had severe acquired aplastic anemia. All patients were therapy-naive when blood was sampled. This clonotype was detected many times. The antigen is unknown. Germline V gene lookup returns CDR1 SNHLY and CDR2 FYNNEI. This CDR3 spans 14 amino acids. Trimming stripped 3 bases from V and 0 bases from J, with 9 bases between.

This receptor was obtained from a human donor with aplastic anemia. The chain joins TRBV2 to TRBJ2-7; D is unresolved. Sequenced: CD8+CD57+ T cells sorted from PBMCs. Subset denoted: bead-enriched CD8+CD57+ effector memory T cells from SAA patients. The CDR3 reads CASSDASFSYEQYF. CDR3 coding DNA: TGTGCCAGCAGTGATGCCAGTTTCTCCTACGAGCAGTACTTC.